This TCR beta chain was sequenced during a study of CD8 T cells in ankylosing spondylitis. A single record per CDR3 protein comes from TCRdb applying MiXCR to the 5' RACE reads. The sample has 200,000 to 250,000 distinct CDR3 sequences; over 9.5% are singletons. The CDR3 contains 16 residues. V dropped 3 bases and J dropped 8; count of bases not matched to a gene: 6. Germline V gene sequence: CDR1 SGHAT, CDR2 FQNNGV. The clonotype originates from a male donor with ankylosing spondylitis or in good health (not recorded which). The sequencing input was blood, either unsorted or a sorted T cell fraction (not recorded which). The rearrangement uses TRBV11-2 and TRBJ2-1, with 14 bases fitting TRBD2. The CDR3 nucleotides read TGTGCCAGCAGCTTGACTAGCGGGGGGGCCGCCCATGAGCAGTTCTTC. The encoded protein is CASSLTSGGAAHEQFF. Full variable domain (outside the CDR3, taken from reference TRBV11-2 and TRBJ2-1): EAGVAQSPRYKIIEKRQSVAFWCNPISGHATLYWYQQILGQGPKLLIQFQNNGVVDDSQLPKDRFSAERLKGVDSTLKIQPAKLEDSAVYLCASSLTSGGAAHEQFFGPGTRLTVL.